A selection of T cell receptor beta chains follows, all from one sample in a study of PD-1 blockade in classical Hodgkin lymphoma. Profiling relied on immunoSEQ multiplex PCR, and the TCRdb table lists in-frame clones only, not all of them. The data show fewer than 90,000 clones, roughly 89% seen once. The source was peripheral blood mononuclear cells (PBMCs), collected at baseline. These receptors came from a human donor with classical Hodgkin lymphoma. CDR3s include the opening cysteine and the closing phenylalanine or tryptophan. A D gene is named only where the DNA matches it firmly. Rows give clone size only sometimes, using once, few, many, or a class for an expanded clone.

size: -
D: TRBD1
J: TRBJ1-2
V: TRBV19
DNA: TGTGCCAGTACCGTGACAGGGGGCGGTGGCTACACCTTC
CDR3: CASTVTGGGGYTF

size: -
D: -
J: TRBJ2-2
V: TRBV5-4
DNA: TGTGCCAGCAGCCCTGAGGGAGGGGGAGCCGGGGAGCTGTTTTTT
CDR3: CASSPEGGGAGELFF

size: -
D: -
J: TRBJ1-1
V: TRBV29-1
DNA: TGCAGCGTTGAAGATTCCCGGACGGACTCGAACACTGAAGCTTTCTTT
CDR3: CSVEDSRTDSNTEAFF

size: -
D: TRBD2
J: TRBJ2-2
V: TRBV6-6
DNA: TGTGCCAGCAGTTTACCCGAGACTAGCGTGAGCGGGGAGCTGTTTTTT
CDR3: CASSLPETSVSGELFF

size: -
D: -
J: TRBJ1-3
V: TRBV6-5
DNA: TGTGCCAGCAGGCGTGGACAGAACTCTGGAAACACCATATATTTT
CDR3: CASRRGQNSGNTIYF

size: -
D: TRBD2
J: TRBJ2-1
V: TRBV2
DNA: TGTGCCAGCGCCGGGACTAGGTCGGTCAATGAGCAGTTCTTC
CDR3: CASAGTRSVNEQFF

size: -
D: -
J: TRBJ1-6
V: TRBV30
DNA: TGTGCCTGGAGTCCCCAGGTTGGTGTTACCCTCCACTTT
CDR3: CAWSPQVGVTLHF

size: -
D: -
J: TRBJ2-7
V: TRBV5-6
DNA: TGTGCCAGCAGCTTGGCGTCGGACTTAGTCTACGAGCAGTACTTC
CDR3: CASSLASDLVYEQYF

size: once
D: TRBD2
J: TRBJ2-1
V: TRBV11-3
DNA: TGTGCCAGCAGCACCAGGACTAGTAATGAGCAGTTCTTC
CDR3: CASSTRTSNEQFF

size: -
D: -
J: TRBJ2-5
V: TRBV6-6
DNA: TGTGCCAGCAGTTACCCGACGGGTAGTCTTTGGGAGACCCAGTACTTC
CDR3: CASSYPTGSLWETQYF

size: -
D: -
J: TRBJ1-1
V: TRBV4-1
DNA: TGCGCCAGCAGCCAAGTGCAACAGCCCGTCAACACTGAAGCTTTCTTT
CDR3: CASSQVQQPVNTEAFF

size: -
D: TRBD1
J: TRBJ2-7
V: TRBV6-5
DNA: TGTGCCAGCAGACAGGGGACCTACGAGCAGTACTTC
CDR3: CASRQGTYEQYF

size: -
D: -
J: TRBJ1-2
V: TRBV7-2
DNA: TGTGCCAGCAGCTCCGAAAGGACGTACTATGGCTACACCTTC
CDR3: CASSSERTYYGYTF

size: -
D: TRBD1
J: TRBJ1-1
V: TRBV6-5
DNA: TGTGCCAGCAGTTACGGACAGGGGAGGGCTGAAGCTTTCTTT
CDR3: CASSYGQGRAEAFF

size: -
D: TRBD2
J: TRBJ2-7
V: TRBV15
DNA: TGTGCCACCAGCCCCCAGCGGGAGGTCGACGAGCAGTACTTC
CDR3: CATSPQREVDEQYF

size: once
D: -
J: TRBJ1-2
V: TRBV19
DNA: TGTGCCAGTAGTGCCGGAGCTAACTATGGCTACACCTTC
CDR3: CASSAGANYGYTF

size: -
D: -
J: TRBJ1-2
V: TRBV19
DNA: TGTGCCAGTAGTATCTCTTTGGGCGGTATCTATGGCTACACCTTC
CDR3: CASSISLGGIYGYTF

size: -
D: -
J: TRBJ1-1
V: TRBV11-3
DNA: TGTGCCAGCAGCGAAACAGGGTTAACTGAAGCTTTCTTT
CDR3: CASSETGLTEAFF

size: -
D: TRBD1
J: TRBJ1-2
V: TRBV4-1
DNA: TGCGCCAGCAGCCAACCGGGTGGAGGGGGCGCAAACTATGGCTACACCTTC
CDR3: CASSQPGGGGANYGYTF

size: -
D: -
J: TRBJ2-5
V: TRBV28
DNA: TGTGCCAGCAGTTTAAAGGTGGGGGGCGTGGAGACCCAGTACTTC
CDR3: CASSLKVGGVETQYF

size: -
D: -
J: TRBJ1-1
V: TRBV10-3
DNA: TGTGCCATCAGTGAAGGCCCGAACACTGAAGCTTTCTTT
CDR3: CAISEGPNTEAFF

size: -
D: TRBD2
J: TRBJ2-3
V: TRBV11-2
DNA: TGTGCCAGCAGACGTAGCGGGATGCAAGATACGCAGTATTTT
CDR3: CASRRSGMQDTQYF

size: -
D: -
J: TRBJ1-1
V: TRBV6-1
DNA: TGTGCCAGCAGTGTAGGGATGAACACTGAAGCTTTCTTT
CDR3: CASSVGMNTEAFF

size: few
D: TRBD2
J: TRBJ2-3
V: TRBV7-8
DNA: TGTGCCAGCAGCTTAGGTCCGGCTAGCGGGACCTCAGATACGCAGTATTTT
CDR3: CASSLGPASGTSDTQYF